This is a list of T cell receptor beta chains from one sample in a study of shared clonotypes between healthy human individuals. The assay was immunoSEQ multiplex PCR, and TCRdb's table has in-frame clones only and misses some. The table has about 2.4 million clones, around nine tenths seen once; the top ten hold over 0.12%. Sequenced material: naive CD4+ T cells sorted from blood. The receptors shown here come from a man aged 18 to 29 in good health. Each CDR3 is given with its conserved first and last residue. The D gene is left open where the match is weak. A row's size may be missing; if present it is once, few, many or a size class.

size: -
J: TRBJ2-3
V: TRBV28
D: TRBD2
DNA: TGTGCCAGCAGTGCCATGACTAGCCGGAGCACAGATACGCAGTATTTT
CDR3: CASSAMTSRSTDTQYF

size: -
J: TRBJ1-5
V: TRBV6-5
D: -
DNA: TGTGCCAGCAAGGGCGGGGGCAATAGCAATCAGCCCCAGCATTTT
CDR3: CASKGGGNSNQPQHF

size: -
J: TRBJ1-1
V: TRBV5-6
D: -
DNA: TGTGCCAGCAGCCCGAGGCTCTGGGGCACTGAAGCTTTCTTT
CDR3: CASSPRLWGTEAFF

size: -
J: TRBJ2-7
V: TRBV27
D: TRBD2
DNA: TGTGCCAGCAGTTTACGGGGGGGCCTCGACGAGCAGTACTTC
CDR3: CASSLRGGLDEQYF

size: -
J: TRBJ2-2
V: TRBV7-2
D: TRBD2
DNA: TGTGCCAGCAGCCCCCCCGGGGGAGGGACCGGGGAGCTGTTTTTT
CDR3: CASSPPGGGTGELFF

size: -
J: TRBJ2-2
V: TRBV27
D: -
DNA: TGTGCCAGCAGTCTCAGGGGTGGCGGGGAGCTGTTTTTT
CDR3: CASSLRGGGELFF

size: -
J: TRBJ1-2
V: TRBV18
D: TRBD1
DNA: TGTGCCAGCTCACTAGGGGGCCCAAGCTATGGCTACACCTTC
CDR3: CASSLGGPSYGYTF

size: -
J: TRBJ1-3
V: TRBV19
D: -
DNA: TGTGCCAGTAGTATTTTCCCCCCAGGTCGTAACACCATATATTTT
CDR3: CASSIFPPGRNTIYF

size: -
J: TRBJ1-2
V: TRBV4-3
D: -
DNA: TGCGCCAGCAGCCAAGAACATCCCAACTATGGCTACACCTTC
CDR3: CASSQEHPNYGYTF

size: once
J: TRBJ2-1
V: TRBV30
D: -
DNA: TGTGCCTGGAGTCTTGGAGGTAGGTCCTACAATGAGCAGTTCTTC
CDR3: CAWSLGGRSYNEQFF

size: -
J: TRBJ1-2
V: TRBV5-4
D: TRBD1
DNA: TGTGCCAGCAGCCCGATACCCAATTCTGGACAGGCGAGCTATGGCTACACCTTC
CDR3: CASSPIPNSGQASYGYTF

size: -
J: TRBJ2-7
V: TRBV11-2
D: -
DNA: TGTGCCAGCAGCTTGGGAGGGACAGCCCTCTACGAGCAGTACTTC
CDR3: CASSLGGTALYEQYF

size: -
J: TRBJ2-1
V: TRBV7-2
D: -
DNA: TGTGCCAGCAGCTTAGGAGGCGGAAATGAGCAGTTCTTC
CDR3: CASSLGGGNEQFF

size: few
J: TRBJ2-2
V: TRBV19
D: -
DNA: TGTGCCAGTAGTATAGCAGGGCCCGGGGAGCTGTTTTTT
CDR3: CASSIAGPGELFF

size: -
J: TRBJ2-5
V: TRBV15
D: -
DNA: TGTGCCACCAGCAGAGGACGGGACCAAGAGACCCAGTACTTC
CDR3: CATSRGRDQETQYF

size: -
J: TRBJ2-7
V: TRBV5-6
D: -
DNA: TGTGCCAGCAGCCCAGGGGCAGGGGAATCGTCCTACGAGCAGTACTTC
CDR3: CASSPGAGESSYEQYF

size: -
J: TRBJ1-2
V: TRBV28
D: -
DNA: TGTGCCAGCAGTTCCACGGGGGCCTATGGCTACACCTTC
CDR3: CASSSTGAYGYTF

size: -
J: TRBJ2-7
V: TRBV11-2
D: -
DNA: TGTGCCAGCAGCTTATGGGACCTAACCTCCTACGAGCAGTACTTC
CDR3: CASSLWDLTSYEQYF

size: once
J: TRBJ1-4
V: TRBV7-2
D: TRBD1
DNA: TGTGCCAGCAGCCGAGGACAGGGAATTGAAAAACTGTTTTTT
CDR3: CASSRGQGIEKLFF

size: -
J: TRBJ2-7
V: TRBV13
D: -
DNA: TGTGCCAGCAGCTTAGGCCTACAGGGTGGATCCTACGAGCAGTACTTC
CDR3: CASSLGLQGGSYEQYF

size: -
J: TRBJ1-1
V: TRBV10-3
D: -
DNA: TGTGCCATCAGTTCCGGTCCTCTGATAGGAGGTGAAGCTTTCTTT
CDR3: CAISSGPLIGGEAFF

size: -
J: TRBJ2-2
V: TRBV7-3
D: TRBD2
DNA: TGTGCCAGCACCTCCGGGGGGACCGGGGAGCTGTTTTTT
CDR3: CASTSGGTGELFF

size: -
J: TRBJ2-1
V: TRBV5-6
D: TRBD2
DNA: TGTGCCAGCAGCTTACAGCCGGGACTAGGAAATGAGCAGTTCTTC
CDR3: CASSLQPGLGNEQFF

size: once
J: TRBJ1-2
V: TRBV5-6
D: -
DNA: TGTGCCAGCAGCGCCGTTGGGACACCAACCAAGGGCTACACCTTC
CDR3: CASSAVGTPTKGYTF

size: -
J: TRBJ1-1
V: TRBV4-1
D: TRBD1
DNA: TGCGCCAGCAGCCCTGCAGGGGGCTCTCACACTGAAGCTTTCTTT
CDR3: CASSPAGGSHTEAFF

size: -
J: TRBJ2-7
V: TRBV7-2
D: -
DNA: TGTGCCAGCAGCCCTAGATCCGGGGACGAGCAGTACTTC
CDR3: CASSPRSGDEQYF

size: -
J: TRBJ1-4
V: TRBV7-2
D: -
DNA: TGTGCCAGCAGCTTAATCAGGTTGGGGAATGAAAAACTGTTTTTT
CDR3: CASSLIRLGNEKLFF

size: -
J: TRBJ2-1
V: TRBV13
D: TRBD2
DNA: TGTGCCAGCAGCCCTCGGACTAGTTGGTACTACAATGAGCAGTTCTTC
CDR3: CASSPRTSWYYNEQFF

size: -
J: TRBJ2-1
V: TRBV7-6
D: TRBD2
DNA: TGTGCCAGCAGCTCCCCTAGCGGGGGATTACATGAGCAGTTCTTC
CDR3: CASSSPSGGLHEQFF

size: -
J: TRBJ1-5
V: TRBV30
D: -
DNA: TGTGCCTGGGGGGGTACCGGGACATTGAACAATCAGCCCCAGCATTTT
CDR3: CAWGGTGTLNNQPQHF

size: -
J: TRBJ2-1
V: TRBV19
D: TRBD2
DNA: TGTGCCAGTAGCCATAGCCCGGGGACTAGCGGGAGGGCCCCCACTAGGGTCTTC
CDR3: CASSHSPGTSGRAPTRVF

size: -
J: TRBJ1-5
V: TRBV10-3
D: -
DNA: TGTGCCATCAGTGAGTCAATGGGTTGGCAGCCCCAGCATTTT
CDR3: CAISESMGWQPQHF

size: -
J: TRBJ2-2
V: TRBV25-1
D: -
DNA: TGTGCCAGCAGGCGGTGGGACACCGGGGAGCTGTTTTTT
CDR3: CASRRWDTGELFF

size: once
J: TRBJ1-4
V: TRBV18
D: -
DNA: TGTGCCAGCTCACCACCGATGGCTGGGGATGAAAAACTGTTTTTT
CDR3: CASSPPMAGDEKLFF

size: -
J: TRBJ2-5
V: TRBV30
D: TRBD1
DNA: TGTGCCTGGAGTCAAGGACAGGCGCGAGAGACCCAGTACTTC
CDR3: CAWSQGQARETQYF

size: -
J: TRBJ2-1
V: TRBV2
D: -
DNA: TGTGCCAGCAGTGAAGAGCGGCCCTCCTACAATGAGCAGTTCTTC
CDR3: CASSEERPSYNEQFF

size: -
J: TRBJ1-2
V: TRBV2
D: -
DNA: TGTGCCAGTCTATGGCAGCATGGCTACACCTTC
CDR3: CASLWQHGYTF

size: -
J: TRBJ1-2
V: TRBV30
D: TRBD1
DNA: TGTGCCTGGACTATAGACAGGGCCGGCTACACCTTC
CDR3: CAWTIDRAGYTF

size: few
J: TRBJ1-1
V: TRBV9
D: -
DNA: TGTGCCAGCAGCGTGGGAACAGGGATGGTTCGCACTGAAGCTTTCTTT
CDR3: CASSVGTGMVRTEAFF

size: -
J: TRBJ1-5
V: TRBV19
D: -
DNA: TGTGCCAGTACCCCAACGGCGCGGAGCAATCAGCCCCAGCATTTT
CDR3: CASTPTARSNQPQHF

size: -
J: TRBJ2-2
V: TRBV7-3
D: TRBD1
DNA: TGTGCCAGCAGCTTAACAGGGACAGGCACGGGGAACGGGGAGCTGTTTTTT
CDR3: CASSLTGTGTGNGELFF

size: -
J: TRBJ2-7
V: TRBV7-9
D: TRBD1
DNA: TGTGCCAGCACCCTACAGGGCGGGACAGGGCGCTACGAGCAGTACTTC
CDR3: CASTLQGGTGRYEQYF

size: -
J: TRBJ1-6
V: TRBV4-1
D: -
DNA: TGCGCCAGCAGCCACTCAATTCCGTCTCCTCGCCACTTT
CDR3: CASSHSIPSPRHF

size: -
J: TRBJ1-1
V: TRBV2
D: -
DNA: TGTGCGCGGCGGGCCTCCGGAAACACTGAAGCTTTCTTT
CDR3: CARRASGNTEAFF

size: -
J: TRBJ1-6
V: TRBV27
D: -
DNA: TGTGCCAGCGGAGATTATAATTCACCCCTCCACTTT
CDR3: CASGDYNSPLHF

size: once
J: TRBJ2-4
V: TRBV27
D: TRBD2
DNA: TGTGCCAGCAGTTTAGCGGGAGGGGTTTCTAACATTCAGTACTTC
CDR3: CASSLAGGVSNIQYF

size: -
J: TRBJ1-2
V: TRBV19
D: -
DNA: TGTGCCAGTAGTGAGGAAAACTATGGCTACACCTTC
CDR3: CASSEENYGYTF

size: -
J: TRBJ2-3
V: TRBV6-1
D: -
DNA: TGTGCCAGCAGTGAAGCAGGGGGGGCGGCAGATACGCAGTATTTT
CDR3: CASSEAGGAADTQYF

size: -
J: TRBJ1-6
V: TRBV15
D: -
DNA: TGTGCCACCAGCAGATTGAATTCACCCCTCCACTTT
CDR3: CATSRLNSPLHF